This TCR beta chain was captured in a study of PD-1 blockade in classical Hodgkin lymphoma. The assay was immunoSEQ multiplex PCR, and TCRdb's table has in-frame clones only and misses some. Of about 23,000 clones in the sample, around nine tenths were seen once. The V and J ends lost 6 bases and 2 bases respectively, with 11 bases between them. The CDR3 has 14 amino acids. CDR1 and CDR2 (germline): LNHDA, SQIVND (reference sequence). Described time point: cycle 4 day 1 (C4D1), after 6 weeks of nivolumab. All the patients suffered relapse after autologous stem cell transplantation, and brentuximab vedotin exposure differed.

The clonotype was recovered from a human donor with classical Hodgkin lymphoma. V and J are TRBV19 and TRBJ1-5; D is possibly TRBD1 (6 bases). Sequenced here: peripheral blood mononuclear cells (PBMCs), sampled before the fourth cycle of nivolumab. CDR3 protein: CASSTGWGNQPQHF. In DNA, the CDR3 is TGTGCCAGTAGCACAGGGTGGGGCAATCAGCCCCAGCATTTT.